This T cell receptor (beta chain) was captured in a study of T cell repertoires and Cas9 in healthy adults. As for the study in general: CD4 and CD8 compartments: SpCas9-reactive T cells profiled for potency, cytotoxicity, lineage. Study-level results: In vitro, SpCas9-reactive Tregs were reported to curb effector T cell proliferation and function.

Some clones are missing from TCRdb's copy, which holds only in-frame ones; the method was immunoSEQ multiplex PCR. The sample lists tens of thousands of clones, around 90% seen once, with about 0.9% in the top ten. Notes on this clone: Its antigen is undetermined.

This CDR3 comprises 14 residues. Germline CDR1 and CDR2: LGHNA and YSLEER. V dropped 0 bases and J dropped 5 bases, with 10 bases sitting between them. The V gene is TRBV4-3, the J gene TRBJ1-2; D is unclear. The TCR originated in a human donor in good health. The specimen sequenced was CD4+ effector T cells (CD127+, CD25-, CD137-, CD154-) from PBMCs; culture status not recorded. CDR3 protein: CASSQERMGYGYTF. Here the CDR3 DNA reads TGCGCCAGCAGCCAAGAAAGAATGGGGTATGGCTACACCTTC.